The 12 T cell receptor beta chains listed next were all sequenced from one sample in a study of blood T cell repertoires in COVID-19. Repertoires were generated with immunoSEQ multiplex PCR, while TCRdb's copy carries only in-frame clones and drops some. The table shows roughly 350,000 clones, with around 91% occurring only once. The sequencing sample was made of peripheral blood. The receptors here all came from a woman in her late teens or twenties who had recovered from COVID-19.

The rearrangement joins TRBV6-4 to TRBJ2-1; 10 nucleotides align to TRBD2. This CDR3 is built from 14 residues. CDR1 is MRHNA, CDR2 SNTAGT, per germline. V was pared by 4 bases and J by 10 bases, with 7 bases of the junction left unmatched. Here the CDR3 DNA reads TGTGCCAGCAGTGCATCTAGCGGGAGCGGGGAGCAGTTCTTC. This encodes CASSASSGSGEQFF.

V gene TRBV6-5 combines with J gene TRBJ1-1; D call uncertain. Germline V CDR1 and CDR2: MNHEY, SVGAGI. Trimming took off 2 bases at V and 5 bases at J, with 12 bases between the two ends. The CDR3 runs 14 residues. The CDR3 spells CASSYSDTRTEAFF. The CDR3 region has the DNA TGTGCCAGCAGTTACAGTGACACCAGAACTGAAGCTTTCTTT.

This clone came up once. The chain links TRBV2 to TRBJ1-3; D remains ambiguous. V lost 2 bases to trimming and J lost 2 bases, with 7 bases between them. From germline, CDR1 is SNHLY and CDR2 FYNNEI. The CDR3 is made up of 14 amino acids. The chain's CDR3 is CASSERAPGNTIYF. CDR3 DNA sequence: TGTGCCAGCAGTGAACGCGCACCTGGAAACACCATATATTTT.

The V gene is TRBV9, the J gene TRBJ2-1; maybe TRBD2 (5 bases). CDR1 SGDLS and CDR2 YYNGEE come from the germline V gene. Deletions cut 0 bases from V and 3 bases from J, with 7 bases between. CDR3 length: 14 amino acids. This chain's CDR3 is CASSVAGDYNEQFF. Here the CDR3 DNA reads TGTGCCAGCAGCGTAGCCGGGGACTACAATGAGCAGTTCTTC.

The V call is TRBV20-1, the J call TRBJ1-2, with a tentative D call TRBD1 (6 bases). Trimming shortened V by 6 bases and J by 3 bases, and 8 bases separated the two germline ends. Germline-derived CDR1 and CDR2 are DFQATT and SNEGSKA (reference sequence). The CDR3 spans 11 residues. Here the CDR3 DNA reads TGCAGTGCAGGGGGGGACTATGGCTACACCTTC. This codes for CSAGGDYGYTF.

V is TRBV4-3 and J is TRBJ1-5, with 8 bases matching TRBD1. Trimming cost V 1 base and J 6 bases; bases outside gene matches: 8. CDR3 size: 16 residues. Germline assignment: CDR1 LGHNA and CDR2 YSLEER. The CDR3 spells CASSQVITGGGQPQHF. The CDR3 DNA follows: TGCGCCAGCAGCCAAGTAATCACAGGGGGTGGTCAGCCCCAGCATTTT.

V is TRBV7-8 and J is TRBJ2-1, with TRBD2 identical over 7 bases. The CDR3 is made up of 16 amino acids. The trim removed 5 bases at V and 5 bases at J, leaving 12 bases unmatched. Per the germline V gene, CDR1 is SGHVS and CDR2 is FQNEAQ. This CDR3 reads CASSRTSGTINNEQFF. CDR3 DNA sequence: TGTGCCAGCAGCCGGACGTCCGGGACTATAAACAATGAGCAGTTCTTC.

CDR3 coding DNA: TGTGCCATTTTACTCCCGGGACTAGCTAGGGAGACCCAGTACTTC. Translating it yields CAILLPGLARETQYF. The chain joins TRBV19 to TRBJ2-5; TRBD2 matches at 9 bases. Germline V CDR1 and CDR2: LNHDA, SQIVND (reference sequence). After removal of 10 bases from V and 5 bases from J, the junction contained 14 bases not matched to a gene. This CDR3 has 15 amino acids.

The table lists this clone with a count of one. J is TRBJ2-3 and V is TRBV15; no clear D gene. CDR3 size: 14 residues. The germline V and J ends were trimmed by 1 base and 2 bases, with 7 bases remaining between them. Germline V lookup: CDR1 LNHNV, CDR2 YYDKDF (reference sequence). This chain's CDR3 is CATSRGPDTDTQYF. CDR3 sequence (DNA): TGTGCCACCAGCAGAGGTCCAGACACAGATACGCAGTATTTT.

The rearrangement joins TRBV6-4 to TRBJ1-1; the D gene is possibly TRBD1 (6 bases). Germline V gene data show CDR1 as MRHNA and CDR2 as SNTAGT. The CDR3 length is 13 residues. Trimming cost V 5 bases and J 5 bases, with 12 bases left between them. CDR3 sequence reads: CASSQGKGTEAFF. The CDR3, as DNA: TGTGCCAGCAGTCAGGGGAAGGGGACTGAAGCTTTCTTT.

The V call is TRBV18, the J call TRBJ1-2, with D perhaps matching TRBD1 (5 bases). CDR1 is KGHSH, CDR2 LQKENI, per germline. CDR3 length equals 15 residues. V lost 0 bases to trimming and J lost 3 bases, with 11 bases between them. The CDR3 DNA follows: TGTGCCAGCTCACCACCAGGGGCGGGGGACTATGGCTACACCTTC. Amino acid sequence: CASSPPGAGDYGYTF.

This clone was seen a single time. The V and J genes are TRBV18 and TRBJ1-6; no firm D call. The CDR3 spans 13 residues. Trimming left V 3 bases short and J 9 bases short, with 9 bases between. The germline V gene has CDR1 KGHSH and CDR2 LQKENI. The CDR3 reads CASSPWLASPLHF. For the CDR3, the DNA is TGTGCCAGCTCACCTTGGTTGGCTTCACCCCTCCACTTT.